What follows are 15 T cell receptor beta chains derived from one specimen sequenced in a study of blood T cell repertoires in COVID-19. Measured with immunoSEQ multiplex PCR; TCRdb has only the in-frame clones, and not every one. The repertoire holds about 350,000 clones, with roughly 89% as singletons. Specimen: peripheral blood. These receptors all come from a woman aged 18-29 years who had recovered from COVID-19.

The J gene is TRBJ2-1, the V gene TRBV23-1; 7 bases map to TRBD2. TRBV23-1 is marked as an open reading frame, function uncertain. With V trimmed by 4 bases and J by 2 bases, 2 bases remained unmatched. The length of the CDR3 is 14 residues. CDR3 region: CASSPAGTYNEQFF. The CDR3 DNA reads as TGCGCCAGCAGTCCAGCGGGAACCTACAATGAGCAGTTCTTC.

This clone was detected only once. The CDR3 here is CASSLRRGFVSGHEQFF. The CDR3 nucleotides read TGTGCCAGCAGTTTACGAAGGGGTTTCGTGTCCGGTCATGAGCAGTTCTTC. The V and J genes are TRBV28 and TRBJ2-1; D may be TRBD1 (5 bases). Germline lookup yields CDR1 MDHEN and CDR2 SYDVKM. The CDR3 totals 17 residues. Trimming left V 2 bases short and J 8 bases short, with 22 bases between. The full variable domain, completed using reference TRBV28 and TRBJ2-1, is DVKVTQSSRYLVKRTGEKVFLECVQDMDHENMFWYRQDPGLGLRLIYFSYDVKMKEKGDIPEGYSVSREKKERFSLILESASTNQTSMYLCASSLRRGFVSGHEQFFGPGTRLTVL.

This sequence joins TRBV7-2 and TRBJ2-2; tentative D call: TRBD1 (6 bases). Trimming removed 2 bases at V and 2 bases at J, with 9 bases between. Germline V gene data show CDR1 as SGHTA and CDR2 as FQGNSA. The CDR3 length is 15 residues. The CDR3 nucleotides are TGTGCCAGCAGCTTAATGGGGGCCAACACCGGGGAGCTGTTTTTT. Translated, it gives CASSLMGANTGELFF.

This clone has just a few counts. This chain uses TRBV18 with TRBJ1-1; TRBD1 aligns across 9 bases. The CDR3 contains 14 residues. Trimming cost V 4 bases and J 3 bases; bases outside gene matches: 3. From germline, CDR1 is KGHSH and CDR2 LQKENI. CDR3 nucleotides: TGTGCCAGCTCACTGTGGGACAGGGACACTGAAGCTTTCTTT. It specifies CASSLWDRDTEAFF.

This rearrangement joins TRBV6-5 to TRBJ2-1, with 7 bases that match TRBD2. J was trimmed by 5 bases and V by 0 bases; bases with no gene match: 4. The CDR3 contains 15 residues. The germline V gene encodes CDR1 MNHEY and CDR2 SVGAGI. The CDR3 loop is CASSYSGLKNNEQFF. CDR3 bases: TGTGCCAGCAGTTACTCGGGACTAAAAAACAATGAGCAGTTCTTC.

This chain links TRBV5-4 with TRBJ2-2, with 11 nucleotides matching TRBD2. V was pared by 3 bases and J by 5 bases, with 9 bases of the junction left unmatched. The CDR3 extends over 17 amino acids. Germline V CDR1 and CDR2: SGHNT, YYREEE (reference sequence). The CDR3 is CASSSATSGIWTGELFF. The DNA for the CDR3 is TGTGCCAGCAGCTCGGCGACTAGCGGGATATGGACCGGGGAGCTGTTTTTT.

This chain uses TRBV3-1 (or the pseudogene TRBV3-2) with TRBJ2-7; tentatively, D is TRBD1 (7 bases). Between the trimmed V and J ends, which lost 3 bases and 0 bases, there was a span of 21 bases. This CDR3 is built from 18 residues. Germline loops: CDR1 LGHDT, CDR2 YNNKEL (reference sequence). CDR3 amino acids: CASSQSNGGRGASYEQYV. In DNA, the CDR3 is TGTGCCAGCAGCCAGTCTAATGGGGGCAGGGGGGCCTCCTACGAGCAGTACGTC.

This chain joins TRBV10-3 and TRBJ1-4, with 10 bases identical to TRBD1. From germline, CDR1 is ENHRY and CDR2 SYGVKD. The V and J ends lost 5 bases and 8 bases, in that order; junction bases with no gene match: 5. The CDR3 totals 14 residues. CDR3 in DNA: TGTGCCATCAGTCCCGGGACAGGGGCCGAAAAACTGTTTTTT. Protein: CAISPGTGAEKLFF.

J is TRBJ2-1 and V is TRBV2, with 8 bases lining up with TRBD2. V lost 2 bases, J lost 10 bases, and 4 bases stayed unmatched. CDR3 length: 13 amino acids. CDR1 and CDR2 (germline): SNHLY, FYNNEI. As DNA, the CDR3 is TGTGCCAGCAGTGAAATTGCGGGAGGAGAGCAGTTCTTC. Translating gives CASSEIAGGEQFF.

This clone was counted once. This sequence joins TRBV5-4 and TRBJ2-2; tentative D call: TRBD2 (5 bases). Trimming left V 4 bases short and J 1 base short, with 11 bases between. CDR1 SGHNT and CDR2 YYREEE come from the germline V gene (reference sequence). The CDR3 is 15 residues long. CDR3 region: CASSQTEGNTGELFF. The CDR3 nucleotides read TGTGCCAGCAGCCAAACCGAGGGGAACACCGGGGAGCTGTTTTTT.

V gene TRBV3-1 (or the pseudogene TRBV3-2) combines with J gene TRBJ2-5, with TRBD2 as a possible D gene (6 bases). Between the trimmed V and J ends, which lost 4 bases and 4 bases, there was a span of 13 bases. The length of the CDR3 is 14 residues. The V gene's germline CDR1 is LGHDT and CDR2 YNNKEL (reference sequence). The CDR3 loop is CASSPRGKGETQYF. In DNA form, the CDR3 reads TGTGCCAGCAGCCCCCGGGGGAAGGGAGAGACCCAGTACTTC.

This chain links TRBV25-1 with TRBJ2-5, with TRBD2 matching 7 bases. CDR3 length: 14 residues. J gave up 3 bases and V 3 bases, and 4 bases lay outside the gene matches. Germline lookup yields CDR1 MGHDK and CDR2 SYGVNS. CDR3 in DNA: TGTGCCAGCAGTGATTTTGCGGGAGAAGAGACCCAGTACTTC. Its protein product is CASSDFAGEETQYF.

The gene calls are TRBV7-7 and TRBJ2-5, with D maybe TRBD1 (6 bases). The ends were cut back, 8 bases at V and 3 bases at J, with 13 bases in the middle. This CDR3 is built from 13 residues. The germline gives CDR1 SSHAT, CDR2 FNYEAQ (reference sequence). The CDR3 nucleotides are TGTGCCAGCGGTAGGGACACGGAAGAGACCCAGTACTTC. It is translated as CASGRDTEETQYF.

The CDR3 DNA sequence: TGTGCCAGTAGCGTTTGGGACACGGAGGACCAGCATTTT. It encodes CASSVWDTEDQHF. This chain links TRBV19 with TRBJ1-5, with TRBD1 as a possible D gene (6 bases). CDR3 length: 13 residues. Germline lookup yields CDR1 LNHDA and CDR2 SQIVND (reference sequence). V was pared by 6 bases and J by 12 bases, with 18 bases between.

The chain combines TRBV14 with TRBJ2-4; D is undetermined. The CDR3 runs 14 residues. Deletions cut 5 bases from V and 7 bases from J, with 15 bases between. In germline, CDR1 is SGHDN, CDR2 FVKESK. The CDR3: CASSSSGPPNIQYF. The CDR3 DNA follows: TGTGCCAGCAGCTCTTCAGGCCCGCCCAACATTCAGTACTTC.